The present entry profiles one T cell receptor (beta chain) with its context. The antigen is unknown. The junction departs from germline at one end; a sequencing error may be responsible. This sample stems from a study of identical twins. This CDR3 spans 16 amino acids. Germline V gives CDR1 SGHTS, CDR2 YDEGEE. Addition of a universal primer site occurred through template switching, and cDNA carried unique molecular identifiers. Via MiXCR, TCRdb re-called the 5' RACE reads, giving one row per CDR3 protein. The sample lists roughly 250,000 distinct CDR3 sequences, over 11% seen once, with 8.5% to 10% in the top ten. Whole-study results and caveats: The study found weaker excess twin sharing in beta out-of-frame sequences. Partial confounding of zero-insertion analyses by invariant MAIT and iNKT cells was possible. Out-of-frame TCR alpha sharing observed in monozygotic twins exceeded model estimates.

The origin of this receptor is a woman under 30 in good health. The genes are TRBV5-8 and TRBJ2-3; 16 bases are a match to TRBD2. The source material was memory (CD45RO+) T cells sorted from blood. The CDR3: CASSYGTSGGADTQYF. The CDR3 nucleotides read TGTGCCAGCAGCTACGGGACTAGCGGGGGGGCAGACACGCAGTATTTT.